One TCR beta chain is described in this entry. Its antigen is currently unknown. Sequencing used immunoSEQ multiplex PCR; TCRdb keeps in-frame clones, though not all of them. The data show some 29,000 clones, over 75% seen once. This sample is drawn from a study of tumor-infiltrating lymphocytes in localized non-small cell lung cancer. The wider study: Each patient gave resected tumor and non-adjacent uninvolved lung tissue.

The CDR3 spans 20 residues. CDR1 is SGHNT, CDR2 YYREEE, per germline (reference sequence). The V and J ends lost 5 bases and 0 bases respectively, with 26 bases between them. Study-level findings and limits: No T-cell fraction difference was seen between IM1 and IM2 tumors.

This receptor was taken from a human donor with non-small cell lung cancer. Material for sequencing was lung tumor tissue. This chain connects TRBV5-4 to TRBJ1-4; TRBD1 might be the D (5 bases). DNA of the CDR3: TGTGCCAGCAGTCTCAAGGGTGGGGCAGGCGCCTTCGCAACTAATGAAAAACTGTTTTTT. Its protein is CASSLKGGAGAFATNEKLFF.